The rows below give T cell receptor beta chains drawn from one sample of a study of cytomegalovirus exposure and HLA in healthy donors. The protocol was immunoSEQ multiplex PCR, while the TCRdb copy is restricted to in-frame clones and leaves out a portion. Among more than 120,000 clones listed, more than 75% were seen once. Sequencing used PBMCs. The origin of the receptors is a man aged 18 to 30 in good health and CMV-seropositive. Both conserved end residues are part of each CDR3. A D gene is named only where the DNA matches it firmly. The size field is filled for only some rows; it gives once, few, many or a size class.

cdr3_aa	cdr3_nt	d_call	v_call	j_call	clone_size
CASSNLGGADEQYF	TGTGCCAGCAGCAACCTGGGGGGGGCGGACGAGCAGTACTTC	.	TRBV7-9	TRBJ2-7	.
CASSLDRVSGANVLTF	TGTGCCAGCAGCTTAGACAGGGTCTCTGGGGCCAACGTCCTGACTTTC	.	TRBV7-2	TRBJ2-6	.
CASSTAGVAAGQPQHF	TGTGCCAGTAGCACCGCGGGGGTAGCGGCAGGCCAGCCCCAGCATTTT	.	TRBV19	TRBJ1-5	.
CASSPKLKGVSSYEQYF	TGTGCCAGCTCACCAAAACTGAAAGGGGTTAGCTCCTACGAGCAGTACTTC	.	TRBV18	TRBJ2-7	few
CASSYLGGDEQFF	TGTGCCAGCAGCTATCTAGGCGGAGATGAGCAGTTCTTC	.	TRBV7-3	TRBJ2-1	.
CASSPRGAPYNEQFF	TGTGCCAGCAGTCCCCGGGGGGCTCCCTACAATGAGCAGTTCTTC	.	TRBV28	TRBJ2-1	.
CASSEAGGQFEEQFF	TGTGCCAGCAGTGAAGCGGGGGGGCAATTTGAGGAGCAGTTCTTC	TRBD2	TRBV6-4	TRBJ2-1	.
CASSPWDRNTEAFF	TGTGCCAGCAGCCCCTGGGACAGAAACACTGAAGCTTTCTTT	TRBD1	TRBV9	TRBJ1-1	once
CASSLQRRSGYFSEAKNIQYF	TGTGCCAGCAGCCTGCAGCGCCGGTCCGGTTATTTCTCGGAGGCCAAAAACATTCAGTACTTC	.	TRBV4-2	TRBJ2-4	.
CASSPGTGGAVVTGELFF	TGCGCCAGCAGCCCCGGGACAGGGGGCGCGGTGGTGACCGGGGAGCTGTTTTTT	TRBD1	TRBV5-1	TRBJ2-2	.
CASSPIRMGNTEAFF	TGTGCCAGCTCACCGATCAGGATGGGGAACACTGAAGCTTTCTTT	.	TRBV18	TRBJ1-1	.
CASSTDEFNYGYTF	TGTGCCAGCAGCACTGATGAGTTTAACTATGGCTACACCTTC	.	TRBV7-9	TRBJ1-2	.
CASSSTGMGAAEAFF	TGTGCCAGCAGCTCTACAGGGATGGGGGCGGCTGAAGCTTTCTTT	.	TRBV13	TRBJ1-1	.
CSVGDSSYNEQFF	TGCAGCGTCGGGGACAGCTCCTACAATGAGCAGTTCTTC	TRBD1	TRBV29-1	TRBJ2-1	.
CASTFRDRGIYNEQFF	TGTGCCAGCACCTTCCGGGACAGGGGTATCTACAATGAGCAGTTCTTC	TRBD1	TRBV5-6	TRBJ2-1	.
CASGLAGTYEQYF	TGTGCCAGCGGCCTAGCGGGAACCTACGAGCAGTACTTC	TRBD2	TRBV28	TRBJ2-7	.
CASSNPEDRMKVYEQYF	TGTGCCAGCAGCAATCCCGAGGACAGGATGAAAGTCTACGAGCAGTACTTC	.	TRBV21-1	TRBJ2-7	.
CASSQGGTTTGSYGYTF	TGCGCCAGCAGCCAAGGGGGGACAACTACGGGGTCCTATGGCTACACCTTC	.	TRBV4-1	TRBJ1-2	.
CASSLGPPRDTQYF	TGTGCCAGCAGTTTGGGGCCGCCGAGGGATACGCAGTATTTT	.	TRBV27	TRBJ2-3	.
CASSEGGAGEKLFF	TGTGCCAGCAGTGAAGGGGGGGCTGGTGAAAAACTGTTTTTT	.	TRBV25-1	TRBJ1-4	.
CSVEGLNTGELFF	TGCAGCGTTGAAGGACTGAACACCGGGGAGCTGTTTTTT	.	TRBV29-1	TRBJ2-2	few
CASSRRGTGELFF	TGTGCCAGCAGTAGACGGGGCACCGGGGAGCTGTTTTTT	.	TRBV6-1	TRBJ2-2	.
CASSQGAFDYEQYF	TGTGCCAGCTCCCAGGGGGCATTCGACTACGAGCAGTACTTC	TRBD1	TRBV18	TRBJ2-7	.
CASSFSGTQNTEAFF	TGCGCCAGCAGCTTTTCAGGGACACAGAACACTGAAGCTTTCTTT	.	TRBV5-1	TRBJ1-1	once
CASSLRQGGTYEQYF	TGCGCCAGCAGCCTCCGACAGGGTGGGACCTACGAGCAGTACTTC	TRBD1	TRBV5-1	TRBJ2-7	.
CAISVLELNNEQFF	TGTGCCATCAGTGTTTTGGAGCTTAACAATGAGCAGTTCTTC	.	TRBV10-3	TRBJ2-1	few
CASSSPGGEYNEQFF	TGTGCCAGCAGCTCACCAGGGGGCGAGTACAATGAGCAGTTCTTC	TRBD1	TRBV9	TRBJ2-1	.
CASSSNRAGTEAFF	TGTGCCAGCAGTTCTAACAGGGCGGGCACTGAAGCTTTCTTT	.	TRBV6-5	TRBJ1-1	.
CASSGSGGATNIQYF	TGTGCCAGCAGCGGGTCCGGGGGGGCTACTAACATTCAGTACTTC	TRBD2	TRBV5-4	TRBJ2-4	.
CSVEAADTQYF	TGCAGCGTTGAGGCGGCAGATACGCAGTATTTT	.	TRBV29-1	TRBJ2-3	.
CASSFKEEGTTNTGELFF	TGTGCCAGCAGCTTTAAGGAGGAGGGGACGACGAACACCGGGGAGCTGTTTTTT	.	TRBV7-6	TRBJ2-2	.
CASSDLSGDGEQYF	TGTGCCAGCAGTGATTTGTCAGGGGATGGCGAGCAGTACTTC	.	TRBV2	TRBJ2-7	.
CASSSDRGTDTQYF	TGTGCCAGCAGTTCGGACAGGGGAACAGATACGCAGTATTTT	TRBD1	TRBV6-6	TRBJ2-3	.
CASSLRLAPNEQFF	TGTGCCAGCAGCTTGAGACTAGCTCCTAATGAGCAGTTCTTC	TRBD2	TRBV5-5	TRBJ2-1	.
CASSGRLAVNTGELFF	TGTGCCAGTAGCGGTAGACTAGCGGTAAACACCGGGGAGCTGTTTTTT	TRBD2	TRBV19	TRBJ2-2	.
CASSWGTETGELFF	TGCGCCAGCAGCTGGGGGACAGAAACCGGGGAGCTGTTTTTT	TRBD1	TRBV5-1	TRBJ2-2	.
CASSQGLLSTDTQYF	TGTGCCAGCAGCCAAGGACTCCTTTCCACAGATACGCAGTATTTT	.	TRBV7-9	TRBJ2-3	.